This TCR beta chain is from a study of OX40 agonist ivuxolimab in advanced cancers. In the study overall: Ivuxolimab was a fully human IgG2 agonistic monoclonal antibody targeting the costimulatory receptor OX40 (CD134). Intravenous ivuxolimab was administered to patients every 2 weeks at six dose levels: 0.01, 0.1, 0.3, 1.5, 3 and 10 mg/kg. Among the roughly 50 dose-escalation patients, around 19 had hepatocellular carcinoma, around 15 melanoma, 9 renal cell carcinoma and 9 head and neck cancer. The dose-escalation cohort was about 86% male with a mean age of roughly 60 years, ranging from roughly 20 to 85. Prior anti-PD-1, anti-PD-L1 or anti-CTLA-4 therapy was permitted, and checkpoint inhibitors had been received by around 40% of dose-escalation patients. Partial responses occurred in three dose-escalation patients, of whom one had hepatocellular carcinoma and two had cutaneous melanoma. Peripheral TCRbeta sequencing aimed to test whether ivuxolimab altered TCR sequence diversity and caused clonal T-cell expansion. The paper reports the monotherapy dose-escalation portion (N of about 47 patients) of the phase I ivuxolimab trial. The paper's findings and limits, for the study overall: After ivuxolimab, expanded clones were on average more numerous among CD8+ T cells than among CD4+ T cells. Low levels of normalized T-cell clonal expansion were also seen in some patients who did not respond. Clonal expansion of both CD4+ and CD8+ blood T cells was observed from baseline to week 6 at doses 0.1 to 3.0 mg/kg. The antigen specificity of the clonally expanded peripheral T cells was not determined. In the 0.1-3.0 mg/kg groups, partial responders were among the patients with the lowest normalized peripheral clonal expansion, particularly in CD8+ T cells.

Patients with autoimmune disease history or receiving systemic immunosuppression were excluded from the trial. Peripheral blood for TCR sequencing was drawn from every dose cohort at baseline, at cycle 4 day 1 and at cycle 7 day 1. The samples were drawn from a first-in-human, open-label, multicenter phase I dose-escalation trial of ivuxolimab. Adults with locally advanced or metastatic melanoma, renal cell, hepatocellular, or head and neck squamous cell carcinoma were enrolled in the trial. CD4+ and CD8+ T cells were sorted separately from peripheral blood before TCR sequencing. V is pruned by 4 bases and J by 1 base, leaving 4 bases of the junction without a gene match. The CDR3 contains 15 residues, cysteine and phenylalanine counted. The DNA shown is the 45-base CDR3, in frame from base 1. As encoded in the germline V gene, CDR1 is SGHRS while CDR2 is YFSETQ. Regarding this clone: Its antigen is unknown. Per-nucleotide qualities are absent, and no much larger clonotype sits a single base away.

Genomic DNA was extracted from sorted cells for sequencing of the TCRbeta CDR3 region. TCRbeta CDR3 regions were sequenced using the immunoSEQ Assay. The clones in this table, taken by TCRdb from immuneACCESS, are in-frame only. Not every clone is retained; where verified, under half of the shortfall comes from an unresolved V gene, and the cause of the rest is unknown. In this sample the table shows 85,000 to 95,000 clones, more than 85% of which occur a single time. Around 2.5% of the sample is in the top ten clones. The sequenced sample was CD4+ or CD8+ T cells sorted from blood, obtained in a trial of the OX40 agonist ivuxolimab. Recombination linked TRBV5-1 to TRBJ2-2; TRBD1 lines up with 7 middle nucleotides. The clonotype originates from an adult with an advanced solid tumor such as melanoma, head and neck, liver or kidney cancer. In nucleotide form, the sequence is TGCGCCAGCAGCCCCGGGACAGTGAACACCGGGGAGCTGTTTTTT. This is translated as CASSPGTVNTGELFF.